The subject of this entry is one TCR beta chain. The CDR3 has 15 residues. Germline V gene sequence: CDR1 MNHEY, CDR2 SVGEGT. The V and J ends lost 5 bases and 9 bases, in that order; junction bases with no gene match: 14. This entry is derived from a study of blood T cell repertoires in COVID-19. Study overall: Whether acute or convalescent, the COVID-19 samples came from the United States, Italy and Spain. Nucleic acid was either cDNA or gDNA, and it came from T cells, B-cell-depleted T cells, or PBMCs.

Authors' processing steps: It was from reference gene primer amplification that nucleated cell counts were estimated. Repertoires were generated with immunoSEQ multiplex PCR, while TCRdb's copy carries only in-frame clones and drops some. The DNA was the basis for D and trimming; V, J and clone size are from that table. The sample has 250,000 to 350,000 clones, 70% to 90% seen once. This rearrangement joins TRBV6-2 or TRBV6-3 to TRBJ1-2; 8 bases map to TRBD1. This TCR was recovered from a man aged 18 to 35 who had recovered from COVID-19. The material sequenced was peripheral blood. CDR3 in amino acids: CASSPRTGLEYRYTF. Here the CDR3 DNA reads TGTGCCAGCAGTCCCAGGACAGGGCTGGAGTATCGCTACACCTTC.